This T cell receptor (beta chain) was identified in a study of blood T cell repertoires in COVID-19. Study details: T cells, B-cell-depleted T cells, or PBMCs supplied cDNA or gDNA.

Data came from immunoSEQ multiplex PCR; TCRdb stores just in-frame clones and leaves some out. The sample lists about 190,000 clones; about 85% were seen once. V was clipped by 5 bases and J by 5 bases, with 13 bases between them. Germline V gene lookup returns CDR1 MNHEY and CDR2 SVGAGI. This CDR3 spans 14 amino acids. This TCR was recovered from a man in his 70s with active or convalescent COVID-19. The genes are TRBV6-5 and TRBJ1-5, with a weak D call TRBD1 (5 bases). The sample was peripheral blood. CDR3 coding DNA: TGTGCCAGCAGTCGTCAGGGTTTAGATCAGCCCCAGCATTTT. It encodes CASSRQGLDQPQHF.